The 31 T cell receptor beta chains below come from one sample, sequenced in a study. From the RT-PCR reads, TCRdb called clonotypes with MiXCR, one entry per CDR3 protein. The sample includes hundreds of thousands of distinct CDR3 sequences, approximately 15% seen only once; the top ten take 3% to 4.5%. The sample comprised memory CD4+ T cells from blood. The receptors here all came from a female donor in good health, serving as a healthy control.

The chain joins TRBV10-3 to TRBJ1-2; TRBD1 aligns across 9 bases. Germline CDR1 ENHRY, CDR2 SYGVKD. The CDR3 extends over 15 amino acids. The V and J ends lost 4 bases and 2 bases, in that order; junction bases with no gene match: 5. As DNA, the CDR3 is TGTGCCATCAGTGCGGGACAGGGATCGAACTATGGCTACACCTTC. Its protein product is CAISAGQGSNYGYTF.

This clonotype showed up just a few times. The chain couples TRBV5-1 to TRBJ2-7, with D perhaps being TRBD1 or TRBD2 (5 bases each). V lost 0 bases, J lost 6 bases, and 13 bases lay in between. This CDR3 region has 14 residues. Germline V CDR1 and CDR2: SGHRS, YFSETQ. Here the CDR3 DNA reads TGCGCCAGCAGCTTGGTAGAGGGACGGGGCGAGCAGTACTTC. It encodes CASSLVEGRGEQYF.

The chain combines TRBV20-1 with TRBJ1-1; D is perhaps TRBD1 (5 bases). The CDR3 runs to 15 residues. V was pared by 2 bases and J by 2 bases, with 15 bases between. The germline CDR1 and CDR2 sequences are DFQATT and SNEGSKA (reference sequence). CDR3 coding DNA: TGCAGTGCTAGACCTTGGGGGGATCCAAACACTGAAGCTTTCTTT. Translation gives CSARPWGDPNTEAFF.

This clonotype was counted between two and nine times. This chain joins TRBV6-2 or TRBV6-3 and TRBJ1-4; D remains unclear. This CDR3 has 16 residues. Germline-derived CDR1 and CDR2 are MNHEY and SVGEGT. Trimming stripped 7 bases from V and 4 bases from J, with 19 bases between. The CDR3 bases are TGTGCCAGCATTTCCCACCCGCCGGATCTTAATGAAAAACTGTTTTTT. This codes for CASISHPPDLNEKLFF.

This clonotype occurred many times. The chain has TRBV20-1 and TRBJ2-5; D is undetermined. Germline V CDR1 and CDR2: DFQATT, SNEGSKA (reference sequence). Trimming took 1 base from V and 0 from J, leaving 6 bases between them. The CDR3 is made up of 13 amino acids. This CDR3 reads CSARGVDQETQYF. The CDR3 nucleotides are TGCAGTGCTAGAGGGGTAGACCAAGAGACCCAGTACTTC.

The J gene is TRBJ2-2, the V gene TRBV3-1; tentatively, D is TRBD1 or TRBD2 (6 bases each). The V end was cut by 0 bases, the J end by 5 bases, with 10 bases between. The CDR3 runs 15 residues. Germline V gives CDR1 LGHDT, CDR2 YNNKEL (reference sequence). The CDR3 is CASSQDSGATGELFF. CDR3 DNA: TGTGCCAGCAGCCAAGATTCGGGGGCGACCGGGGAGCTGTTTTTT.

V and J are TRBV9 and TRBJ1-3; D gene ambiguous. Trimming pared 2 bases from V and 2 bases from J, leaving 5 bases between. CDR1 and CDR2 from the germline V gene are SGDLS and YYNGEE. There are 13 residues in the CDR3. In DNA, the CDR3 is TGTGCCAGCAGCGTGTCACCTGGAAACACCATATATTTT. This gives the protein CASSVSPGNTIYF.

This clonotype was counted between two and nine times. V gene TRBV5-1 combines with J gene TRBJ2-2; TRBD1 matches 9 bases. V trimming: 0 bases; J trimming: 1 base; junction bases outside the gene matches: 1. There are 16 residues in the CDR3. Germline V gives CDR1 SGHRS, CDR2 YFSETQ. As DNA, the CDR3 is TGCGCCAGCAGCTTGGGGGACAGGGAGAACACCGGGGAGCTGTTTTTT. Translated: CASSLGDRENTGELFF.

J is TRBJ1-1 and V is TRBV4-2, with D unclear. The V gene lost 0 bases and the J gene lost 7 bases, with 18 bases spanning the gap. From germline, CDR1 is LGHNA and CDR2 YNFKEQ. The CDR3 is 16 residues long. The CDR3 loop is CASSQEGGATRREAFF. The CDR3 bases are TGTGCCAGCAGCCAAGAGGGAGGAGCTACGCGTCGTGAAGCTTTCTTT.

This clonotype was picked up a small number of times. This chain connects TRBV6-6 to TRBJ1-2; possible D gene TRBD1, 5 bases. Trimming took off 4 bases at V and 7 bases at J, with 13 bases between the two ends. CDR1 is MNHNY, CDR2 SVGAGI, per germline (reference sequence). The CDR3 is 13 residues long. This chain's CDR3 is CASSSDSSIGYTF. The CDR3, as DNA: TGTGCCAGCAGTTCCGACAGCAGCATTGGCTACACCTTC.

The chain carries TRBV20-1 and TRBJ2-1, with TRBD2 as a possible D gene (5 bases). The germline V and J ends were trimmed by 2 bases and 15 bases, with 14 bases remaining between them. This CDR3 is 11 amino acids long. CDR1 is DFQATT, CDR2 SNEGSKA, per germline (reference sequence). Written as DNA, the CDR3 is TGCAGTGCTAGACTCCGGGGTTTAGGGTTCTTC. The encoded protein is CSARLRGLGFF.

In its sample, this clonotype was seen many times. The rearrangement links TRBV7-2 to TRBJ2-5; no clear D gene. Deletions cut 0 bases from V and 2 bases from J, with 7 bases between. The CDR3 is made up of 14 amino acids. Per germline, CDR1 SGHTA and CDR2 FQGNSA. The CDR3 DNA sequence: TGTGCCAGCAGCTTAGCGGGCAGGCAAGAGACCCAGTACTTC. It is translated as CASSLAGRQETQYF.

J is TRBJ1-3 and V is TRBV5-1, with TRBD1 identical over 9 bases. This CDR3 is built from 16 residues. The V gene end was trimmed by 4 bases and the J gene end by 2 bases; junction bases not matched to a gene: 7. The germline V gene encodes CDR1 SGHRS and CDR2 YFSETQ. Here the CDR3 DNA reads TGCGCCAGCAGCCCGGGGACAGGGCAGACTGGAAACACCATATATTTT. Its protein is CASSPGTGQTGNTIYF.

This clonotype was seen repeatedly, ten times or more. The chain is built from TRBV5-5 and TRBJ1-5; the D gene is possibly TRBD1 (5 bases). Trimming took off 2 bases at V and 2 bases at J, with 11 bases between the two ends. In germline, CDR1 is SGHKS, CDR2 YYEKEE (reference sequence). The CDR3 is 15 amino acids. DNA of the CDR3: TGTGCCAGCAGCTTTCTAGGGGAGGGCAATCAGCCCCAGCATTTT. Translating gives CASSFLGEGNQPQHF.

J is TRBJ2-5 and V is TRBV20-1; unclear D gene. Germline loops: CDR1 DFQATT, CDR2 SNEGSKA (reference sequence). This CDR3 contains 12 residues. V was cut by 2 bases and J by 6 bases, with 10 bases left in between. This CDR3 reads CSARQPGKTQYF. Written as DNA, the CDR3 is TGCAGTGCTAGACAACCTGGGAAGACCCAGTACTTC.

This clonotype appeared a few times. The chain combines TRBV20-1 with TRBJ2-5; 7 bases map to TRBD2. The junction had 14 bases not matched to a gene; V was cut back by 3 bases and J by 7 bases. The CDR3 length is 15 residues. Germline-derived CDR1 and CDR2 are DFQATT and SNEGSKA (reference sequence). CDR3 loop: CSASHGAGAAGTQYF. The CDR3 bases are TGCAGTGCTAGTCATGGGGCGGGAGCCGCTGGGACCCAGTACTTC.

The chain recombines TRBV28 with TRBJ2-7, with 12 bases aligning to TRBD1. This CDR3 spans 16 amino acids. The trim removed 4 bases at V and 3 bases at J, leaving 7 bases unmatched. Looked up from germline, CDR1 is MDHEN and CDR2 is SYDVKM. DNA for the CDR3: TGTGCCAGCAGTTCAACCCGGGACAGGGGGCTCTACGAGCAGTACTTC. It is translated as CASSSTRDRGLYEQYF.

The V call is TRBV20-1, the J call TRBJ2-7; D is perhaps TRBD1 (5 bases). V lost 5 bases, J lost 6 bases, and 20 bases lay in between. The CDR3 consists of 14 residues. Looked up from germline, CDR1 is DFQATT and CDR2 is SNEGSKA (reference sequence). The CDR3 sequence is CSALRFKGILEQYF. The CDR3 DNA is TGCAGTGCTCTCCGTTTTAAGGGGATTCTCGAGCAGTACTTC.

This clonotype was detected only a few times. CDR3 in amino acids: CSANPSGQGTRHEQFF. DNA of the CDR3: TGCAGTGCTAATCCAAGCGGACAGGGGACTCGCCATGAGCAGTTCTTC. The V call is TRBV20-1, the J call TRBJ2-1; TRBD1 agrees at 9 bases. The trim removed 4 bases at V and 8 bases at J, leaving 15 bases unmatched. Looked up from germline, CDR1 is DFQATT and CDR2 is SNEGSKA (reference sequence). The length of the CDR3 is 16 residues.

CDR3 nucleotides: TGCAGTGCTGGGGGTGGGGACAGGGGTAATCAAGAGACCCAGTACTTC. It specifies CSAGGGDRGNQETQYF. The chain links TRBV20-1 to TRBJ2-5; TRBD1 matches 10 bases. J lost 2 bases, V lost 5 bases, and 11 bases had no gene match. CDR3 length: 16 residues. Per the germline V gene, CDR1 is DFQATT and CDR2 is SNEGSKA (reference sequence).

This clonotype was seen only a few times. J is TRBJ2-2 and V is TRBV6-6; D gene unclear. The CDR3 extends over 14 amino acids. Germline CDR1 is MNHNY and CDR2 is SVGAGI (reference sequence). With 9 bases removed from V and 0 bases from J, the gap between germline ends came to 11 bases. CDR3 protein: CASLGRPNTGELFF. The DNA for the CDR3 is TGTGCCAGTCTCGGGCGACCGAACACCGGGGAGCTGTTTTTT.

The rearrangement uses TRBV3-1 and TRBJ1-3; D gene uncertain. Germline values: CDR1 LGHDT, CDR2 YNNKEL (reference sequence). The CDR3 is 15 residues long. With 0 bases removed from V and 11 bases from J, the gap between germline ends came to 17 bases. The CDR3 sequence: CASSQEALPRAAIYF. The DNA of the CDR3 is TGTGCCAGCAGCCAAGAGGCGCTCCCCCGGGCCGCCATATATTTT.

This clonotype has a handful of counts. The V call is TRBV9, the J call TRBJ2-7; D might be TRBD1 (6 bases). The CDR3 consists of 14 residues. Germline CDR1 reads SGDLS; CDR2 reads YYNGEE. Trimming took 1 base from V and 5 from J, leaving 13 bases between them. CDR3 in DNA: TGTGCCAGCAGCGTACTGGGGGCGCTCGACGAGCAGTACTTC. Its translation: CASSVLGALDEQYF.

This chain connects TRBV6-5 to TRBJ1-5, with 8 nucleotides matching TRBD1. This CDR3 contains 15 residues. The germline gives CDR1 MNHEY, CDR2 SVGAGI. V lost 6 bases, J lost 5 bases, and 9 bases stayed unmatched. The CDR3 region is CASSSGQGGDQPQHF. Here the CDR3 DNA reads TGTGCCAGCAGCTCCGGACAGGGAGGGGATCAGCCCCAGCATTTT.

About this clonotype itself: The junction departs from the called germline gene at one end, perhaps through a read error. The chain uses TRBV28 and TRBJ2-7; possibly TRBD2 for D (5 bases). This CDR3 is built from 14 residues. CDR1 and CDR2 from the germline V gene are MDHEN and SYDVKM. Written as DNA, the CDR3 is TGTGACAGCAGTTCGGCGGACGGGAACTACGAGCAGTACTTC. Encoded protein: CDSSSADGNYEQYF.

The V and J genes are TRBV11-3 and TRBJ1-1; D is perhaps TRBD1 (6 bases). Trimming pared 3 bases from V and 5 bases from J, leaving 13 bases between. The germline V gene encodes CDR1 SGHNT and CDR2 YENEEA. This CDR3 spans 14 amino acids. CDR3 region: CASSLSGVETEAFF. The CDR3, as DNA: TGTGCCAGCAGCTTGTCAGGGGTGGAGACTGAAGCTTTCTTT.

This clonotype was seen a handful of times. The chain links TRBV6-6 to TRBJ2-3, with TRBD2 matching over 12 bases. This CDR3 comprises 16 residues. The junction had 4 bases not matched to a gene; V was cut back by 6 bases and J by 0 bases. From germline, CDR1 is MNHNY and CDR2 SVGAGI (reference sequence). The CDR3 DNA follows: TGTGCCAGCAGGAAGACTAGCGGGAGAAGCACAGATACGCAGTATTTT. Translating it yields CASRKTSGRSTDTQYF.

The rearrangement joins TRBV15 to TRBJ1-1; no clear D. This CDR3 contains 15 residues. Between the trimmed V and J ends, which lost 0 bases and 1 base, there was a span of 9 bases. Germline CDR1 reads LNHNV; CDR2 reads YYDKDF (reference sequence). The CDR3 loop reads CATSRDRVGNTEAFF. For the CDR3, the DNA is TGTGCCACCAGCAGAGATCGGGTAGGGAACACTGAAGCTTTCTTT.

This clonotype was recorded a few times. The V and J genes are TRBV18 and TRBJ2-1, with a tentative D call TRBD2 (5 bases). Trimming stripped 2 bases from V and 10 bases from J, with 12 bases between. This CDR3 is 13 amino acids long. Germline V gene sequence: CDR1 KGHSH, CDR2 LQKENI. CDR3 in DNA: TGTGCCAGCTCACCATCGGGGATGGGGGAGCAGTTCTTC. Translation: CASSPSGMGEQFF.

The gene calls are TRBV28 and TRBJ2-3, with TRBD2 identical over 8 bases. This CDR3 comprises 14 residues. Per the germline V gene, CDR1 is MDHEN and CDR2 is SYDVKM. The J segment lost 0 bases and the V segment lost 8 bases, leaving 4 bases of the junction unmatched. CDR3 coding DNA: TGTGCCAGCGGCACGGGGGGGAGCACAGATACGCAGTATTTT. Protein sequence: CASGTGGSTDTQYF. Full variable domain (outside the CDR3, taken from reference TRBV28 and TRBJ2-3): DVKVTQSSRYLVKRTGEKVFLECVQDMDHENMFWYRQDPGLGLRLIYFSYDVKMKEKGDIPEGYSVSREKKERFSLILESASTNQTSMYLCASGTGGSTDTQYFGPGTRLTVL.

This clonotype was observed a few times. The chain joins TRBV6-1 to TRBJ1-2; no clear D. This CDR3 is 13 amino acids long. Trimming removed 7 bases from V and 1 base from J, with 10 bases in between. Germline values: CDR1 MNHNS, CDR2 SASEGT. This CDR3 reads CASTNDFNYGYTF. The CDR3 nucleotides are TGTGCCAGCACTAATGACTTTAACTATGGCTACACCTTC.